This passage covers 23 T cell receptor beta chains from one sample sequenced in a study of blood T cell repertoires in COVID-19. The repertoire was sequenced with immunoSEQ multiplex PCR; TCRdb's copy has only in-frame clones and lacks some. The table lists 200,000 to 250,000 clones, 85% to 90% of them singletons. The sample taken for sequencing was PBMCs or T cells enriched from blood (not recorded which). These receptors came from a man in his forties who had recovered from COVID-19.

This chain joins TRBV5-1 and TRBJ1-2; possible D gene TRBD1, 5 bases. CDR1 SGHRS and CDR2 YFSETQ come from the germline V gene. V shed 0 bases and J shed 2 bases, with 8 bases lying between them. This CDR3 contains 14 residues. The CDR3 bases are TGCGCCAGCAGCTTGGGGACAACCAACTATGGCTACACCTTC. It is translated as CASSLGTTNYGYTF.

This clone turned up a few times. V gene TRBV5-1 combines with J gene TRBJ2-4, with D tentatively TRBD2 (5 bases). The CDR3 totals 15 residues. Germline-derived CDR1 and CDR2 are SGHRS and YFSETQ. V was trimmed by 0 bases and J by 9 bases, leaving 16 bases between them. Here the CDR3 reads CASSLGGYDGGIQYF. CDR3 DNA: TGCGCCAGCAGCTTGGGTGGGTACGATGGAGGCATTCAGTACTTC.

This rearrangement joins TRBV6-5 to TRBJ2-7; D is ambiguous. V lost 2 bases, J lost 0 bases, and 14 bases lay in between. Germline CDR1 reads MNHEY; CDR2 reads SVGAGI. The CDR3 is 16 amino acids. The CDR3 loop reads CASSYPPFAGSYEQYF. In nucleotides, the CDR3 is TGTGCCAGCAGTTACCCCCCTTTCGCCGGCTCCTACGAGCAGTACTTC.

This chain connects TRBV5-6 to TRBJ1-2; 8 bases are a match to TRBD1. Unmatched junction bases numbered 6, after V lost 0 bases and J lost 2 bases. The CDR3 totals 16 residues. Germline V gene data show CDR1 as SGHDT and CDR2 as YYEEEE. CDR3 nucleotide sequence: TGTGCCAGCAGCTTGGGGACAGGGATCAGAAACTATGGCTACACCTTC. Translation: CASSLGTGIRNYGYTF.

The chain uses TRBV5-1 and TRBJ1-1, with D perhaps TRBD1 (6 bases). CDR1 SGHRS and CDR2 YFSETQ come from the germline V gene. The V end lost 4 bases, the J end lost 3 bases, and 13 bases lay between the germline ends. This CDR3 comprises 14 residues. The CDR3 loop reads CASSIGQRDTEAFF. The CDR3 DNA reads TGCGCCAGCAGCATTGGACAGAGGGACACTGAAGCTTTCTTT.

This chain connects TRBV2 to TRBJ1-6, with 9 bases lining up with TRBD1. The CDR3 contains 15 residues. Germline assignment: CDR1 SNHLY and CDR2 FYNNEI. J gave up 7 bases and V 5 bases, and 6 bases lay outside the gene matches. CDR3 DNA: TGTGCCAGCAGTCCCCGGACAGGGGAAAATTCACCCCTCCACTTT. It is translated as CASSPRTGENSPLHF.

V is TRBV18 and J is TRBJ2-1; 7 bases map to TRBD1. With 6 bases clipped from V and 4 bases from J, the junction kept 12 bases outside the gene matches. The CDR3 is 16 residues long. The germline V gene encodes CDR1 KGHSH and CDR2 LQKENI. In DNA, the CDR3 is TGTGCCAGCTCTCAAAGTGGGACAGCCTGGTACAATGAGCAGTTCTTC. Amino acid sequence: CASSQSGTAWYNEQFF.

The count of this clone is one. The gene calls are TRBV6-2 or TRBV6-3 and TRBJ2-7; D may be TRBD2 (6 bases). V gave up 2 bases and J gave up 6 bases, with 8 bases separating them. In germline, CDR1 is MNHEY, CDR2 SVGEGT. This CDR3 is 12 amino acids long. CDR3 sequence reads: CASSYRGGEQYF. The CDR3, as DNA: TGTGCCAGCAGTTACCGGGGAGGCGAGCAGTACTTC.

The rearrangement links TRBV13 to TRBJ2-7; 7 bases agree with TRBD1. The germline V gene has CDR1 PRHDT and CDR2 FYEKMQ (reference sequence). The CDR3 sequence is 15 residues long. With 5 bases clipped from V and 3 bases from J, the junction kept 10 bases outside the gene matches. The CDR3 DNA reads TGTGCCAGCAGCGGTGCCGAGACAGGGAGCTACGAGCAGTACTTC. Its protein is CASSGAETGSYEQYF.

V usage is TRBV7-8 and J usage is TRBJ2-1; TRBD1 is a possible D gene (5 bases). Germline-derived CDR1 and CDR2 are SGHVS and FQNEAQ. The germline V and J ends were trimmed by 0 bases and 16 bases, with 13 bases remaining between them. CDR3 size: 12 residues. In DNA, the CDR3 is TGTGCCAGCAGCTTAGCGGAAGGGGCCCCTTTCTTC. Translated, it gives CASSLAEGAPFF.

This clone was observed once. The chain carries TRBV30 and TRBJ2-3; 8 positions match TRBD1. Germline V gives CDR1 GTSNPN, CDR2 SVGIG (reference sequence). V was clipped by 8 bases and J by 5 bases; unmatched bases: 6. The CDR3 has 12 amino acids. The CDR3 DNA reads as TGTGCCCTGGGACAGGCGGGAGATACGCAGTATTTT. Its protein is CALGQAGDTQYF.

This chain connects TRBV19 to TRBJ2-5; 9 bases are shared with TRBD1. The germline CDR1 and CDR2 sequences are LNHDA and SQIVND (reference sequence). This CDR3 spans 15 amino acids. The J segment lost 2 bases and the V segment lost 4 bases, leaving 5 bases of the junction unmatched. CDR3 in amino acids: CASSTGTGRQETQYF. For the CDR3, the DNA is TGTGCCAGTAGTACCGGGACAGGGCGTCAAGAGACCCAGTACTTC.

V usage is TRBV28 and J usage is TRBJ1-1; D remains unclear. The CDR3 totals 13 residues. CDR1 and CDR2 from the germline V gene are MDHEN and SYDVKM. V shed 5 bases and J shed 5 bases, with 12 bases lying between them. The CDR3 loop is CASSPHFGTEAFF. In DNA form, the CDR3 reads TGTGCCAGCAGTCCTCATTTCGGGACTGAAGCTTTCTTT.

The rearrangement joins TRBV2 to TRBJ2-7, with unresolved D. This CDR3 has 12 amino acids. CDR1 is SNHLY and CDR2 is FYNNEI in the germline V gene. Trimming took 6 bases from V and 2 from J, leaving 8 bases between them. Here the CDR3 DNA reads TGTGCCAGCAGGGCGGAGACCTACGAGCAGTACTTC. It specifies CASRAETYEQYF.

The chain couples TRBV11-3 to TRBJ2-1, with 8 bases that match TRBD2. Per the germline V gene, CDR1 is SGHNT and CDR2 is YENEEA. The CDR3 sequence is 16 residues long. Germline trimming cut 1 base from V and 4 bases from J; bases unmatched to any gene: 6. The CDR3 sequence: CASSLVTSGPYNEQFF. The CDR3 coding sequence is TGTGCCAGCAGCTTAGTAACTAGCGGACCTTACAATGAGCAGTTCTTC.

In this sample, this clone turned up once. This chain connects TRBV12-3 or TRBV12-4 to TRBJ1-1; D is undetermined. V lost 5 bases to trimming and J lost 7 bases, with 14 bases between them. This CDR3 has 13 amino acids. This CDR3 is CASSTKNGLEAFF. CDR3 bases: TGTGCCAGCAGTACAAAGAATGGACTTGAAGCTTTCTTT.

This rearrangement joins TRBV10-3 to TRBJ2-2, with TRBD1 matching 8 bases. The CDR3 spans 15 residues. The J segment lost 3 bases and the V segment lost 3 bases, leaving 3 bases of the junction unmatched. The V gene's germline CDR1 is ENHRY and CDR2 SYGVKD. The CDR3 bases are TGTGCCATCAGTGAAGGACAGGGTTACACCGGGGAGCTGTTTTTT. This sequence encodes CAISEGQGYTGELFF.

This clone showed up just a few times. V usage is TRBV28 and J usage is TRBJ1-6; possibly TRBD1 for D (6 bases). Trimming pared 2 bases from V and 9 bases from J, leaving 14 bases between. This CDR3 contains 15 residues. CDR1 MDHEN and CDR2 SYDVKM come from the germline V gene. Here the CDR3 reads CASSLGVQGTSPLHF. In nucleotides, the CDR3 is TGTGCCAGCAGTTTAGGGGTACAGGGTACTTCACCCCTCCACTTT.

The chain joins TRBV4-1 to TRBJ2-1; TRBD2 matches 7 bases. This CDR3 is built from 15 residues. Germline values: CDR1 MGHRA, CDR2 YSYEKL. Trimming at V came to 1 base and at J to 5 bases, leaving 5 bases not matched to a gene. The chain's CDR3 is CASSQGRDYDNEQFF. CDR3 DNA: TGCGCCAGCAGCCAAGGCCGGGACTACGACAATGAGCAGTTCTTC.

The chain has TRBV28 and TRBJ1-3; the D gene is possibly TRBD1 (6 bases). The germline V and J ends were trimmed by 3 bases and 4 bases, with 13 bases remaining between them. The CDR3 loop spans 15 amino acids. Germline CDR1 reads MDHEN; CDR2 reads SYDVKM. This CDR3 reads CASSLGGPRGNTIYF. CDR3 DNA sequence: TGTGCCAGCAGTTTGGGGGGGCCGAGGGGAAACACCATATATTTT. The full variable domain, rest sourced from reference TRBV28 and TRBJ1-3, is DVKVTQSSRYLVKRTGEKVFLECVQDMDHENMFWYRQDPGLGLRLIYFSYDVKMKEKGDIPEGYSVSREKKERFSLILESASTNQTSMYLCASSLGGPRGNTIYFGEGSWLTVV.

This clone has just a few counts. The chain recombines TRBV7-6 with TRBJ1-4; the match to TRBD1 covers 9 bases. The CDR3 has 15 amino acids. After removal of 6 bases from V and 8 bases from J, the junction contained 10 bases not matched to a gene. Germline V gives CDR1 SGHVS, CDR2 FNYEAQ. The CDR3 here is CASRERQGDAEKLFF. The CDR3 nucleotides are TGTGCCAGCAGGGAACGACAGGGGGATGCGGAAAAACTGTTTTTT.

Points on this clone: One end of the junction is discordant with germline, which a read error may explain. V usage is TRBV7-7 and J usage is TRBJ2-1; D is possibly TRBD1 (6 bases). The CDR3 is 15 residues long. Germline V CDR1 and CDR2: SSHAT, FNYEAQ (reference sequence). For the CDR3, the DNA is TGTGCTAGCAGCTTAGTAATGGGACACTACAATGAGCAGTTCTTC. This gives the protein CASSLVMGHYNEQFF.

The V gene is TRBV7-2, the J gene TRBJ1-5, with D perhaps TRBD1 (5 bases). The CDR3 sequence is 15 residues long. V was clipped by 5 bases and J by 1 base, with 12 bases between them. Germline CDR1 is SGHTA and CDR2 is FQGNSA. Here the CDR3 reads CASSPSGGSNQPQHF. The CDR3 nucleotides are TGTGCCAGCAGCCCCTCGGGGGGGAGCAATCAGCCCCAGCATTTT.